This entry is about one T cell receptor (beta chain). Data came from immunoSEQ multiplex PCR; TCRdb stores just in-frame clones and leaves some out. The sample holds approximately 300,000 clones, roughly nine tenths seen once. The source of the sample is a study of blood T cell repertoires in COVID-19. The CDR3 covers 13 residues. V lost 3 bases and J 8 bases, leaving 13 bases between the germline ends. In germline, CDR1 is KGHSH, CDR2 LQKENI. The rearrangement uses TRBV18 and TRBJ1-2; D unresolved. This sequence was found in a woman in her thirties who had recovered from COVID-19. Sequences were obtained from PBMCs or T cells enriched from blood (not recorded which). The CDR3 DNA reads as TGTGCCAGCTCACCGGGGAGCCCCGGGGGCTACACCTTC. It is translated as CASSPGSPGGYTF.